A selection of T cell receptor beta chains follows, all from one sample in a study of T-cell reconstitution after alpha-beta-depleted transplantation in children. MiXCR, run by TCRdb on the PCR reads, gives a single entry per CDR3 protein. Seen here are a few hundred thousand distinct CDR3 sequences, about 9.4% observed once, and the top ten hold under 3%. Sequencing was performed on PBMCs from the stem cell graft donor, taken from the stem cell graft. The receptors derive from a human donor who donated a stem cell graft to a child with acute lymphoblastic leukemia. Both conserved end residues are part of each CDR3. Fields, in order: clone size, V gene, J gene, D gene, CDR3 protein, CDR3 DNA. The D gene is left open where the match is weak. Only some rows state a clone size, as once, few, many or a class for expanded clones.

few	TRBV4-1	TRBJ2-7	TRBD2	CASSQDPPGTSGSYEQYF	TGCGCCAGCAGCCAAGATCCGCCCGGGACTAGCGGGAGCTACGAGCAGTACTTC
few	TRBV6-1	TRBJ1-1	.	CASSEFAENTEAFF	TGTGCCAGCAGTGAATTTGCAGAGAACACTGAAGCTTTCTTT
many	TRBV11-2	TRBJ2-7	.	CASSLMIGPPYEQYF	TGTGCCAGCAGCTTGATGATCGGACCGCCTTACGAGCAGTACTTC
many	TRBV7-9	TRBJ2-2	.	CASSPRQPQNTGELFF	TGTGCCAGCAGCCCGAGACAGCCACAAAACACCGGGGAGCTGTTTTTT
.	TRBV12-3/TRBV12-4	TRBJ2-7	.	CASSLWGREYEQYF	TGTGCCAGCAGTTTGTGGGGGCGCGAATACGAGCAGTACTTC
.	TRBV27	TRBJ2-7	TRBD1	CASISGQGLGEQYF	TGTGCCAGTATCTCGGGACAGGGTTTGGGAGAGCAGTACTTC
.	TRBV7-7	TRBJ2-7	TRBD2	CASSLAASGSHEQYF	TGTGCTAGCAGCTTAGCGGCTAGCGGGAGCCACGAGCAGTACTTC
.	TRBV4-1	TRBJ2-2	TRBD1	CASSQPPSPTGAGELFF	TGCGCCAGCAGCCAGCCCCCTAGCCCGACAGGGGCCGGGGAGCTGTTTTTT
.	TRBV27	TRBJ2-3	.	CASRVGDTQYF	TGTGCCAGCAGGGTGGGAGATACGCAGTATTTT
few	TRBV29-1	TRBJ2-7	TRBD1	CSAGQGFYEQYF	TGCAGCGCCGGACAGGGGTTTTACGAGCAGTACTTC
.	TRBV6-2/TRBV6-3	TRBJ1-5	TRBD1	CASSYRSGTENQPQHF	TGTGCCAGCAGTTACCGCTCCGGGACAGAAAATCAGCCCCAGCATTTT
many	TRBV9	TRBJ2-3	.	CASSAALTDTQYF	TGTGCCAGCAGCGCTGCATTGACAGATACGCAGTATTTT
.	TRBV11-2	TRBJ2-2	TRBD2	CASSSIAGGNTGELFF	TGTGCCAGCAGCTCCATAGCGGGAGGGAACACCGGGGAGCTGTTTTTT
.	TRBV7-9	TRBJ2-5	.	CASSLERSEPQETQYF	TGTGCCAGCAGCTTAGAAAGGAGCGAACCCCAAGAGACCCAGTACTTC
few	TRBV5-4	TRBJ2-5	TRBD2	CASSPQGGRETQYF	TGTGCCAGCAGCCCACAAGGCGGGAGGGAGACCCAGTACTTC
.	TRBV6-5	TRBJ1-5	.	CASSYSSTANQPQHF	TGTGCCAGCAGTTACTCGTCCACAGCCAATCAGCCCCAGCATTTT
few	TRBV6-5	TRBJ1-3	.	CASSWTSSGNTIYF	TGTGCCAGCAGTTGGACGAGCTCTGGAAACACCATATATTTT